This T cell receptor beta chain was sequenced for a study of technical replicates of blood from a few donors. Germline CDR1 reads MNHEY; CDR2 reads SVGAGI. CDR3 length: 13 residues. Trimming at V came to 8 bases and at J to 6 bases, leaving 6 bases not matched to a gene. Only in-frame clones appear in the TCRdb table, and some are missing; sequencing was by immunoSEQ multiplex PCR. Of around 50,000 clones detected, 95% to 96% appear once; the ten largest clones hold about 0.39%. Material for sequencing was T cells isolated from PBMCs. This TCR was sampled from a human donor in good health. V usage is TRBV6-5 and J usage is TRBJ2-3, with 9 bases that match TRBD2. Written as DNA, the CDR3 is TGTGCCAGCGGTGGTAGCGGGAGTGATACGCAGTATTTT. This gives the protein CASGGSGSDTQYF.